The 4 T cell receptor beta chains reported below all come from one sample, sequenced in a study of blood T cells in healthy people across ages. Then a second PCR, running roughly 7 to 11 cycles, was carried out with a sample-barcoded 5' primer and a J-beta primer mix. Via MiXCR, TCRdb re-called the 5' RACE reads, giving one row per CDR3 protein. The sample yields roughly 1,800,000 distinct CDR3 sequences, 49% seen once. The specimen sequenced was blood. These receptors were collected from a woman in her thirties or forties in good health.

The genes are TRBV27 and TRBJ2-7; 7 nucleotides align to TRBD1. The CDR3 consists of 14 residues. CDR1 is MNHEY, CDR2 SMNVEV, per germline (reference sequence). V shed 3 bases, J shed 6 bases, and the junction held 8 bases outside the gene matches. The CDR3 spells CASSFNRAGGEQYF. The CDR3 DNA reads TGTGCCAGCAGTTTTAATCGGGCAGGGGGCGAGCAGTACTTC.

A note on this clonotype: A junction boundary mismatches the germline segment, possibly from a read error. V is TRBV15 and J is TRBJ2-1; possibly TRBD1 for D (5 bases). CDR1 is LNHNV, CDR2 YYDKDF, per germline (reference sequence). CDR3 length equals 13 residues. The CDR3 region has the DNA TGTGCCTCCAGCAGAGATCTTGGGGCAGAGCAGTTCTTC. Its translation is CASSRDLGAEQFF.

The chain couples TRBV20-1 to TRBJ2-7; a possible D gene is TRBD1 (6 bases). The CDR3 contains 15 residues. CDR1 DFQATT and CDR2 SNEGSKA come from the germline V gene (reference sequence). Between the trimmed V and J ends, which lost 3 bases and 0 bases, there was a span of 15 bases. CDR3 in amino acids: CSASVPRGFSYEQYF. The CDR3, as DNA: TGCAGTGCTAGTGTCCCCAGGGGTTTCTCCTACGAGCAGTACTTC.

The V call is TRBV7-3, the J call TRBJ2-1; tentatively, D is TRBD1 (5 bases). Trimming stripped 1 base from V and 4 bases from J, with 14 bases between. The CDR3 spans 16 residues. The germline V gene has CDR1 SGHTA and CDR2 FQGTGA. The CDR3 region is CASSLKFEAGYNEQFF. The CDR3 nucleotides read TGTGCCAGCAGCTTAAAATTCGAGGCAGGGTACAATGAGCAGTTCTTC.